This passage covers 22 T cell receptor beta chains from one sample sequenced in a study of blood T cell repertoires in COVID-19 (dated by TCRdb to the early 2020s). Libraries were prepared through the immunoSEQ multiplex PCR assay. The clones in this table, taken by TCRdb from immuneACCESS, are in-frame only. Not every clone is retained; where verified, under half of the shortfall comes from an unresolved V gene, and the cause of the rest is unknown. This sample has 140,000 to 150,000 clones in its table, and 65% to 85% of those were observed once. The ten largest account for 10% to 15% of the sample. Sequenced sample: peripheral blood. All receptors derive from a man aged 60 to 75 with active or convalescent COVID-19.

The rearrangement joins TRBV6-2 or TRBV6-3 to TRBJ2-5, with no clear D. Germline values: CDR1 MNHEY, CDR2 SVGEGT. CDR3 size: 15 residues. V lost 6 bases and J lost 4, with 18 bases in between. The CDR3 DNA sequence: TGTGCCAGCAGCGCGTCCTTGGCCTCAGGAGAGACCCAGTACTTC. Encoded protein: CASSASLASGETQYF.

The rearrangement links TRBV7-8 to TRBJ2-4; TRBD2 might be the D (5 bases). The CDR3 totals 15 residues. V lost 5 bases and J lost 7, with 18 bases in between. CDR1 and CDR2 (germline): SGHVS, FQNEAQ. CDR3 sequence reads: CASSPRVVASNIQYF. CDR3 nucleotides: TGTGCCAGCAGCCCCCGGGTAGTAGCGTCGAACATTCAGTACTTC. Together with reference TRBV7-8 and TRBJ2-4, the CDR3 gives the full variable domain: GAGVSQSPRYKVAKRGQDVALRCDPISGHVSLFWYQQALGQGPEFLTYFQNEAQLDKSGLPSDRFFAERPEGSVSTLKIQRTQQEDSAVYLCASSPRVVASNIQYFGAGTRLSVL.

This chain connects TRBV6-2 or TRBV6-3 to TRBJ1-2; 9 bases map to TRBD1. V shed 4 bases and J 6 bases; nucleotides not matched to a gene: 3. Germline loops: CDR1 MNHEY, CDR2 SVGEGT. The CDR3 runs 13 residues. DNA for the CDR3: TGTGCCAGCAGTTGGGGACAGGGTGATGGCTACACCTTC. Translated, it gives CASSWGQGDGYTF.

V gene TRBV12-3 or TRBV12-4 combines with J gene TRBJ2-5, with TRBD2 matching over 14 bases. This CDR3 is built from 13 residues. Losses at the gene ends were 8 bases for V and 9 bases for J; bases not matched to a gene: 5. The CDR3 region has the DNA TGTGCCAGCCGACTAGCGGGAGGGGGGGCCCAGTACTTC. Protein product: CASRLAGGGAQYF.

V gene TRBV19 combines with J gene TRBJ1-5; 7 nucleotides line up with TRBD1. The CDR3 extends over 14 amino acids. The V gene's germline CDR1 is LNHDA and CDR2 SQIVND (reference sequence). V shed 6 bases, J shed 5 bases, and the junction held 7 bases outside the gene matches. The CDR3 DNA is TGTGCCAGTAGATTCGGACAGGAGGATCAGCCCCAGCATTTT. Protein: CASRFGQEDQPQHF.

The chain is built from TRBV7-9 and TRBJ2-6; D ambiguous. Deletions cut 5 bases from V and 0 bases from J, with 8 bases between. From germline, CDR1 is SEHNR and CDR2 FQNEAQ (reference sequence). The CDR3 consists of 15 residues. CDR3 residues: CASSTTASGANVLTF. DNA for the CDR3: TGTGCCAGCAGCACAACAGCCTCTGGGGCCAACGTCCTGACTTTC.

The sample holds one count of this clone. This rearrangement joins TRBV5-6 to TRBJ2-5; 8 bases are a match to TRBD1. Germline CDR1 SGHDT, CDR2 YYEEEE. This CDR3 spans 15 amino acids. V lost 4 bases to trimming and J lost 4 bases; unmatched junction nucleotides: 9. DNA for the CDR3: TGTGCCAGCAGCCCCTCAGGGGGCTCGGGAGAGACCCAGTACTTC. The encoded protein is CASSPSGGSGETQYF.

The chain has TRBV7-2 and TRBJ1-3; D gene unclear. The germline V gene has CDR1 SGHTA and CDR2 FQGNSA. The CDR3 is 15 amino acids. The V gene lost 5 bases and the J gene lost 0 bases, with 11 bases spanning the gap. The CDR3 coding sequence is TGTGCCAGCAGCAGAACAGAGAGCTCTGGAAACACCATATATTTT. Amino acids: CASSRTESSGNTIYF.

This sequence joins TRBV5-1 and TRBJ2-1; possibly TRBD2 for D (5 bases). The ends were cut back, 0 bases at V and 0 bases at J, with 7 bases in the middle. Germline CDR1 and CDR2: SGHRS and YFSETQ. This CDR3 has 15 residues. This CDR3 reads CASSLGTDSYNEQFF. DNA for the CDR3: TGCGCCAGCAGCTTGGGGACTGACTCCTACAATGAGCAGTTCTTC.

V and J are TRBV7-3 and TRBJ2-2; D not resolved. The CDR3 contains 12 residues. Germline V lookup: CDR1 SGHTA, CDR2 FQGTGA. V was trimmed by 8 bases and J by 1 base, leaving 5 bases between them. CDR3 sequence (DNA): TGTGCCAGCGGGCAGAACACCGGGGAGCTGTTTTTT. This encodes CASGQNTGELFF.

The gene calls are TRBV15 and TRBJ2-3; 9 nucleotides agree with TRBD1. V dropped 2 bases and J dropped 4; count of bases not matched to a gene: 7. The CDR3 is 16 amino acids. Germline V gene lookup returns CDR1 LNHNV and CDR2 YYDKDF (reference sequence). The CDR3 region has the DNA TGTGCCACCAGCAGAACAGGGGGCCCCCCGGCAGATACGCAGTATTTT. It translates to CATSRTGGPPADTQYF.

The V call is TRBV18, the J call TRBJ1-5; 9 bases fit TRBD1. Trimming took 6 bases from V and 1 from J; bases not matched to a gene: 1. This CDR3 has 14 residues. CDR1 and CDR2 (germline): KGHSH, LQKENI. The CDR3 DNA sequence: TGTGCCAGCTCCGGACAGGGGAGCAATCAGCCCCAGCATTTT. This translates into CASSGQGSNQPQHF.

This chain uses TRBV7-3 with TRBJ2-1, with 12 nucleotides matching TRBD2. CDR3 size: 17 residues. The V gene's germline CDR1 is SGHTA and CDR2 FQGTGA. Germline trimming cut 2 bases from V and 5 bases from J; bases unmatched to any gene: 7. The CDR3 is CASSLGASGRAHNEQFF. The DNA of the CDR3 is TGTGCCAGCAGCTTAGGTGCTAGCGGGAGGGCCCACAATGAGCAGTTCTTC.

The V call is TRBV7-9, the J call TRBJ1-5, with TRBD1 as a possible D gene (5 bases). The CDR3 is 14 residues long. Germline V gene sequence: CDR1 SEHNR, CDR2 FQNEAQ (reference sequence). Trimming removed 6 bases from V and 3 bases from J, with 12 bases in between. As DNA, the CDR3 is TGTGCCAGCAGTTATGGGGGGACCAATCAGCCCCAGCATTTT. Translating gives CASSYGGTNQPQHF.

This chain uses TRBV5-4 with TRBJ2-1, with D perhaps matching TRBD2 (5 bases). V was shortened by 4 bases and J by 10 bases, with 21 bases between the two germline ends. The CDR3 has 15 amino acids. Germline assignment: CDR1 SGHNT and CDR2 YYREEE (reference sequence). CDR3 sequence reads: CASSRLSPDSGEQFF. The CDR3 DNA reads TGTGCCAGCAGCAGACTAAGTCCGGACTCGGGCGAGCAGTTCTTC. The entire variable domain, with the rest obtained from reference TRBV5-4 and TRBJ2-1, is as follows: ETGVTQSPTHLIKTRGQQVTLRCSSQSGHNTVSWYQQALGQGPQFIFQYYREEENGRGNFPPRFSGLQFPNYSSELNVNALELDDSALYLCASSRLSPDSGEQFFGPGTRLTVL.

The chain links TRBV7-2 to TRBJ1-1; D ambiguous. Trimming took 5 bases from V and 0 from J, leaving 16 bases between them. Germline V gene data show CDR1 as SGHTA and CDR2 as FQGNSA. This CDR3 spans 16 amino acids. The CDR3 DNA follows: TGTGCCAGCAGCCTATACGGGGTGCCCATGAACACTGAAGCTTTCTTT. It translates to CASSLYGVPMNTEAFF.

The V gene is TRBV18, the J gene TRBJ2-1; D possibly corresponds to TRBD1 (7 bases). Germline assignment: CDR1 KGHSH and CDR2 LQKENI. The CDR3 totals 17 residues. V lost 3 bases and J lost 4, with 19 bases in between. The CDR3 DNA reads TGTGCCAGCTCACCCCGTGCGGGAACAGGGGTTTACAATGAGCAGTTCTTC. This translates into CASSPRAGTGVYNEQFF.

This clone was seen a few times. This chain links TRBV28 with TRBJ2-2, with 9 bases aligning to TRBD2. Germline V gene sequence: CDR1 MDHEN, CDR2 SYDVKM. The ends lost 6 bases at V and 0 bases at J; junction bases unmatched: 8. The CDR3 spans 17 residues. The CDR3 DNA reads TGTGCCAGCAGAGCCGGGACTAGCCTTTCGAACACCGGGGAGCTGTTTTTT. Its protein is CASRAGTSLSNTGELFF. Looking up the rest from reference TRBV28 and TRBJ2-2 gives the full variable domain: DVKVTQSSRYLVKRTGEKVFLECVQDMDHENMFWYRQDPGLGLRLIYFSYDVKMKEKGDIPEGYSVSREKKERFSLILESASTNQTSMYLCASRAGTSLSNTGELFFGEGSRLTVL.

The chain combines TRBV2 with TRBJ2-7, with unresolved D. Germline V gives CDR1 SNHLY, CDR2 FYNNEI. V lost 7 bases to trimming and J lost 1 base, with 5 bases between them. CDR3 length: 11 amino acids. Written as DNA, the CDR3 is TGTGCCAGCAATCCATCCTACGAGCAGTACTTC. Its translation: CASNPSYEQYF.

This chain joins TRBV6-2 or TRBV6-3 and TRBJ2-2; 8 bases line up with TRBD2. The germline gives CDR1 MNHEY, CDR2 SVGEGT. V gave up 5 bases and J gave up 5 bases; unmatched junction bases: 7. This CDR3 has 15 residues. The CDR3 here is CASSQLAGWTGELFF. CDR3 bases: TGTGCCAGCAGTCAATTAGCGGGATGGACCGGGGAGCTGTTTTTT.

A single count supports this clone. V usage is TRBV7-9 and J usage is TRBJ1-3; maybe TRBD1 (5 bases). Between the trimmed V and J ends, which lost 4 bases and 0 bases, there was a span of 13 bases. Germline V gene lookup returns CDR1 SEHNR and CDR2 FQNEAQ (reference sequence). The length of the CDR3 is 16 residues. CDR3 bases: TGTGCCAGCAGCTCTGGTCTCGACAGCTCTGGAAACACCATATATTTT. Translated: CASSSGLDSSGNTIYF.

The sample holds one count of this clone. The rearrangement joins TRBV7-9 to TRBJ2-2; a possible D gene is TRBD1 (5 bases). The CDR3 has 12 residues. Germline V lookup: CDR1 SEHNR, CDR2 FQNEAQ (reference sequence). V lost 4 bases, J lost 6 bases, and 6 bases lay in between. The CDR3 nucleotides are TGTGCCAGCAGCTGGGGCGCCGGGGAGCTGTTTTTT. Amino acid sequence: CASSWGAGELFF.